The 29 T cell receptor beta chains given below trace back to one sample, sequenced in a study of Graves' ophthalmopathy and Graves' hyperthyroidism. Amplification from RNA transcripts yielded the TCR beta CDR3 regions. Investigators did first-round RT-PCR with HTBI primers, then second-round multiplex PCR. MiXCR, run by TCRdb on the multiplex PCR reads, gives a single entry per CDR3 protein. Altogether 600,000 to 700,000 distinct CDR3 sequences are present, over 40% being singletons, with the ten largest covering roughly 3%. The sequenced material came from peripheral blood. These receptors all stem from an adult man with Graves' ophthalmopathy.

The gene calls are TRBV4-1 and TRBJ1-1; D not resolved. CDR1 MGHRA and CDR2 YSYEKL come from the germline V gene. Trimming took off 8 bases at V and 5 bases at J, with 12 bases between the two ends. This CDR3 contains 12 residues. The CDR3 here is CASGPVGTEAFF. The CDR3 bases are TGCGCCAGCGGTCCCGTAGGGACTGAAGCTTTCTTT.

The V gene is TRBV19, the J gene TRBJ1-2, with D possibly being TRBD1 (5 bases). This CDR3 is built from 12 residues. Trimming took off 8 bases at V and 4 bases at J, with 11 bases between the two ends. Per germline, CDR1 LNHDA and CDR2 SQIVND (reference sequence). For the CDR3, the DNA is TGTGCCAGTTCCAGGGAGGTCTATGGCTACACCTTC. Translated, it gives CASSREVYGYTF.

V gene TRBV7-9 combines with J gene TRBJ2-2; no definite D call. The CDR3 covers 11 residues. Germline CDR1 reads SEHNR; CDR2 reads FQNEAQ (reference sequence). V shed 5 bases and J shed 8 bases, with 6 bases lying between them. CDR3 in amino acids: CASSAQGELFF. In DNA form, the CDR3 reads TGTGCCAGCAGCGCCCAAGGGGAGCTGTTTTTT.

Comments on this clonotype: This may arise from a read error, as a much more abundant clone is one base away. V and J are TRBV7-9 and TRBJ2-7; D possibly matches TRBD1 or TRBD2 (5 bases each). The CDR3 length is 15 residues. The ends were cut back, 5 bases at V and 5 bases at J, with 19 bases in the middle. Germline V gene sequence: CDR1 SEHNR, CDR2 FQNEAQ (reference sequence). CDR3 in DNA: TGTGCCAGCAGCCCCGATGGGACCTCCCCCCACGAGCAGTACTTC. This sequence encodes CASSPDGTSPHEQYF. The entire variable domain, with the rest obtained from reference TRBV7-9 and TRBJ2-7, is as follows: DTGVSQNPRHKITKRGQNVTFRCDPISEHNRLYWYRQTLGQGPEFLTYFQNEAQLEKSRLLSDRFSAERPKGSFSTLEIQRTEQGDSAMYLCASSPDGTSPHEQYFGPGTRLTVT.

Many counts were recorded for this clonotype. The V and J genes are TRBV2 and TRBJ2-7, with D perhaps being TRBD1 or TRBD2 (5 bases each). Germline loops: CDR1 SNHLY, CDR2 FYNNEI. CDR3 length: 13 residues. The ends were cut back, 7 bases at V and 6 bases at J, with 16 bases in the middle. As DNA, the CDR3 is TGTGCCAGCACGGTACAGGTCGGGACCGAGCAGTACTTC. Its protein is CASTVQVGTEQYF.

This clonotype was observed a few times. The V call is TRBV3-1, the J call TRBJ1-5, with D uncertain. V was cut by 1 base and J by 6 bases, with 13 bases left in between. The CDR3 totals 15 residues. Germline values: CDR1 LGHDT, CDR2 YNNKEL (reference sequence). CDR3 in amino acids: CASSQGSGSAQPQHF. In nucleotides, the CDR3 is TGTGCCAGCAGCCAAGGGTCAGGATCAGCTCAGCCCCAGCATTTT.

The table lists this clonotype with many counts. The chain links TRBV7-7 to TRBJ2-2; the D is unclear. From germline, CDR1 is SSHAT and CDR2 FNYEAQ (reference sequence). With 5 bases removed from V and 4 bases from J, the gap between germline ends came to 14 bases. The CDR3 is 15 residues long. The CDR3 DNA reads TGTGCCAGCAGCCCACAAATAACCGCCACCGGGGAGCTGTTTTTT. As protein: CASSPQITATGELFF.

In its sample, this clonotype was seen many times. The chain links TRBV20-1 to TRBJ1-1; 9 nucleotides line up with TRBD1. This CDR3 has 12 amino acids. J lost 7 bases, V lost 4 bases, and 4 bases had no gene match. Germline V gene data show CDR1 as DFQATT and CDR2 as SNEGSKA (reference sequence). The CDR3 spells CSAKGDRVEAFF. The CDR3 DNA reads as TGCAGTGCTAAGGGGGACAGGGTTGAAGCTTTCTTT.

This clonotype has only one observation. CDR3 bases: TGCAGCGTAGGCTGGGGGTATGGCTACACCTTC. It encodes CSVGWGYGYTF. This sequence joins TRBV29-1 and TRBJ1-2, with D tentatively TRBD1 (5 bases). Trimming removed 6 bases at V and 5 bases at J, with 10 bases between. CDR3 length: 11 amino acids. CDR1 is SQVTM and CDR2 is ANQGSEA in the germline V gene.

This clonotype was found once. V and J are TRBV12-3 or TRBV12-4 and TRBJ2-6, with D maybe TRBD2 (6 bases). Trimming took off 6 bases at V and 3 bases at J, with 12 bases between the two ends. The CDR3 spans 15 residues. DNA of the CDR3: TGTGCCAGCAGACTCCGGGGGTTTGGGGCCAACGTCCTGACTTTC. Translating gives CASRLRGFGANVLTF.

The chain has TRBV12-3 or TRBV12-4 and TRBJ1-4, with 8 positions matching TRBD1. V lost 6 bases to trimming and J lost 3 bases; unmatched junction nucleotides: 3. The CDR3 has 14 residues. The CDR3 protein is CASRPTGANEKLFF. CDR3 in DNA: TGTGCCAGCAGGCCGACAGGGGCTAATGAAAAACTGTTTTTT.

This clonotype was picked up many times. The V and J genes are TRBV11-2 and TRBJ1-6; D remains unclear. The CDR3 has 14 amino acids. Deletions cut 3 bases from V and 7 bases from J, with 10 bases between. Germline lookup yields CDR1 SGHAT and CDR2 FQNNGV. Written as DNA, the CDR3 is TGTGCCAGCAGCTTGGCGACTCAGAATTCACCCCTCCACTTT. This gives the protein CASSLATQNSPLHF.

This clonotype has a count of ten or more. The genes are TRBV2 and TRBJ1-4; 9 bases agree with TRBD1. Germline V CDR1 and CDR2: SNHLY, FYNNEI. CDR3 length equals 14 residues. V shed 5 bases and J 8 bases; nucleotides not matched to a gene: 6. CDR3 coding DNA: TGTGCCAGCAGTTCCGGGACAGGGTGGGAAAAACTGTTTTTT. Amino acids: CASSSGTGWEKLFF.

Ten or more counts support this clonotype. The rearrangement joins TRBV7-9 to TRBJ2-7, with 10 bases matching TRBD1. The CDR3 is made up of 14 amino acids. J was trimmed by 3 bases and V by 5 bases; bases with no gene match: 4. Germline V gives CDR1 SEHNR, CDR2 FQNEAQ (reference sequence). Here the CDR3 DNA reads TGTGCCAGCAGCACGACAGGGGGCTTCTACGAGCAGTACTTC. Translated: CASSTTGGFYEQYF.

This clonotype was counted at least ten times. The chain employs TRBV7-2 and TRBJ2-2, with 8 bases aligning to TRBD2. Per germline, CDR1 SGHTA and CDR2 FQGNSA. With 8 bases clipped from V and 2 bases from J, the junction kept 4 bases outside the gene matches. The CDR3 covers 14 residues. CDR3 coding DNA: TGTGCCAGCCCGGGACTAGTTAACACCGGGGAGCTGTTTTTT. Encoded protein: CASPGLVNTGELFF.

This clonotype was observed at least ten times. V usage is TRBV24-1 and J usage is TRBJ1-4; D possibly corresponds to TRBD1 (6 bases). Germline V gene data show CDR1 as KGHDR and CDR2 as SFDVKD. The CDR3 is made up of 18 amino acids. V lost 6 bases to trimming and J lost 7 bases, with 26 bases between them. Here the CDR3 reads CATSRRQVQGATPEKLFF. In nucleotides, the CDR3 is TGTGCCACCAGTAGGAGACAGGTTCAAGGCGCCACCCCTGAAAAACTGTTTTTT.

V gene TRBV29-1 combines with J gene TRBJ1-2, with 7 bases that match TRBD1. The CDR3 runs 12 residues. Per the germline V gene, CDR1 is SQVTM and CDR2 is ANQGSEA. V gave up 8 bases and J gave up 4 bases; unmatched junction bases: 7. CDR3 region: CSSFDRAYGYTF. The CDR3 DNA reads TGCAGCAGTTTTGACAGGGCCTATGGCTACACCTTC.

This clonotype appeared many times. CDR3 loop: CASSPGQFSINTEAFF. The CDR3 nucleotides read TGTGCCAGCAGTCCGGGACAGTTTAGCATTAACACTGAAGCTTTCTTT. This sequence joins TRBV12-3 or TRBV12-4 and TRBJ1-1, with 7 bases matching TRBD1. Trimming took 5 bases from V and 2 from J; bases not matched to a gene: 11. CDR3 length: 16 residues.

This chain uses TRBV2 with TRBJ2-6; D perhaps matches TRBD1 (5 bases). This CDR3 has 17 residues. V was clipped by 8 bases and J by 0 bases, with 17 bases between them. Germline V gene data show CDR1 as SNHLY and CDR2 as FYNNEI. The CDR3 loop reads CASSPYDSASGANVLTF. The CDR3 DNA reads as TGTGCCAGCTCTCCCTACGACAGCGCCTCTGGGGCCAACGTCCTGACTTTC.

Points on this clonotype: One end of the junction varies from germline; a read error may be responsible. The chain carries TRBV20-1 and TRBJ2-2; D ambiguous. The CDR3 runs to 8 residues. Germline values: CDR1 DFQATT, CDR2 SNEGSKA (reference sequence). The CDR3 DNA reads TGCAGTGCTAGACTAACAGCTTTT. It encodes CSARLTAF.

This clonotype was seen at least ten times. V usage is TRBV2 and J usage is TRBJ1-2; D perhaps matches TRBD1 (5 bases). V was clipped by 9 bases and J by 4 bases, with 12 bases between them. The CDR3 runs to 12 residues. Germline lookup yields CDR1 SNHLY and CDR2 FYNNEI. CDR3 sequence: CASPRGTYGYTF. Written as DNA, the CDR3 is TGTGCCAGTCCCCGAGGGACCTATGGCTACACCTTC.

The chain recombines TRBV10-3 with TRBJ1-2, with TRBD1 matching 9 bases. CDR3 size: 15 residues. V lost 10 bases and J lost 3; bases outside the gene matches: 12. The germline V gene has CDR1 ENHRY and CDR2 SYGVKD. The CDR3 loop is CASIDNRGLDYGYTF. The CDR3 coding sequence is TGTGCCAGCATAGACAACAGGGGGCTCGACTATGGCTACACCTTC.

To note about this clonotype: Just one base apart from a much larger clone, this may be a read error. This rearrangement joins TRBV7-3 to TRBJ2-2, with D perhaps matching TRBD2 (5 bases). The CDR3 runs 15 residues. Per germline, CDR1 SGHTA and CDR2 FQGTGA. V lost 6 bases and J 9 bases, leaving 20 bases between the germline ends. The DNA for the CDR3 is TGTGCCAGCAGTCCGTTGCCCGGGGTAACCCGGGAGCTGTTTTTT. Its protein is CASSPLPGVTRELFF.

As regards this clonotype: A read error may explain this, as a much larger clone is one base away. The chain employs TRBV10-3 and TRBJ1-6; TRBD1 matches at 11 bases. Germline assignment: CDR1 ENHRY and CDR2 SYGVKD. With V trimmed by 6 bases and J by 9 bases, 7 bases remained unmatched. This CDR3 has 15 amino acids. CDR3 sequence: CAISPGTGGLSPLHF. The DNA for the CDR3 is TGTGCCATCAGCCCCGGGACAGGGGGTCTTTCACCCCTCCACTTT.

In this sample, this clonotype turned up a few times. V is TRBV12-3 or TRBV12-4 and J is TRBJ2-7; TRBD1 is a possible D gene (6 bases). V dropped 6 bases and J dropped 5 bases, with 17 bases sitting between them. This CDR3 spans 14 amino acids. The CDR3 sequence: CASSRDRGIHEQYF. For the CDR3, the DNA is TGTGCCAGCAGCCGTGATAGGGGGATTCACGAGCAGTACTTC.

This clonotype appeared many times. The rearrangement joins TRBV19 to TRBJ1-6; the match to TRBD1 covers 8 bases. V was clipped by 3 bases and J by 10 bases; unmatched bases: 11. The CDR3 spans 16 residues. Germline V gene sequence: CDR1 LNHDA, CDR2 SQIVND (reference sequence). The CDR3 DNA follows: TGTGCCAGTAGTATTCAGGCGGACAGGGAGGGCTCACCCCTCCACTTT. This sequence encodes CASSIQADREGSPLHF.

V is TRBV7-2 and J is TRBJ1-4, with D tentatively TRBD1 (5 bases). Germline loops: CDR1 SGHTA, CDR2 FQGNSA. The CDR3 totals 15 residues. Trimming cost V 5 bases and J 5 bases, with 15 bases left between them. The CDR3: CASSHPSGPNEKLFF. In DNA, the CDR3 is TGTGCCAGCAGCCACCCATCAGGGCCCAATGAAAAACTGTTTTTT.

This rearrangement joins TRBV25-1 to TRBJ1-6; D is uncertain. The germline gives CDR1 MGHDK, CDR2 SYGVNS. This CDR3 has 15 residues. Trimming left V 4 bases short and J 4 bases short, with 11 bases between. CDR3 DNA sequence: TGTGCCAGCAGTGCATCAACAGAGTATAATTCACCCCTCCACTTT. Protein sequence: CASSASTEYNSPLHF.

This clonotype was recorded a few times. The chain recombines TRBV5-8 with TRBJ2-5, with D perhaps TRBD1 or TRBD2 (5 bases each). CDR1 is SGHTS, CDR2 YDEGEE, per germline. This CDR3 has 14 amino acids. The V end was cut by 4 bases, the J end by 5 bases, with 15 bases between. The CDR3 reads CASSRGSSQETQYF. In DNA, the CDR3 is TGTGCCAGCAGCCGGGGCTCCAGTCAGGAGACCCAGTACTTC.